Listed here are 10 T cell receptor beta chains from one sample, sequenced in a study of T cell responses to AZD1222 COVID-19 vaccine. The method was immunoSEQ multiplex PCR; TCRdb's version includes in-frame clones alone and lacks a portion of them. The repertoire holds approximately 210,000 clones, with about 89% as singletons. This specimen was peripheral blood, taken 28 days after the second AZD1222 dose. The receptors come from an adult who received the AZD1222 COVID-19 vaccine.

The chain uses TRBV12-3 or TRBV12-4 and TRBJ2-1; D is unclear. V lost 7 bases and J lost 0, with 7 bases in between. The CDR3 sequence is 13 residues long. The CDR3 spells CASKEGSYNEQFF. CDR3 sequence (DNA): TGTGCCAGCAAAGAAGGCTCCTACAATGAGCAGTTCTTC.

This clone was seen once. V and J are TRBV28 and TRBJ2-1, with no clear D. The V gene lost 6 bases and the J gene lost 4 bases, with 13 bases spanning the gap. Germline V gene data show CDR1 as MDHEN and CDR2 as SYDVKM. The CDR3 is 14 amino acids. The CDR3 DNA reads as TGTGCCAGCAGCGTAGCAGGCGGATACAATGAGCAGTTCTTC. Encoded protein: CASSVAGGYNEQFF.

This clone has a handful of counts. The chain is built from TRBV5-8 and TRBJ2-7; D remains unclear. Trimming cost V 5 bases and J 4 bases, with 4 bases left between them. In germline, CDR1 is SGHTS, CDR2 YDEGEE. This CDR3 region has 10 residues. CDR3 sequence reads: CASRTYEQYF. DNA for the CDR3: TGTGCCAGCAGAACGTACGAGCAGTACTTC.

The chain recombines TRBV5-1 with TRBJ2-6; 10 bases match TRBD1. The CDR3 runs to 18 residues. Germline V gene lookup returns CDR1 SGHRS and CDR2 YFSETQ. V shed 6 bases, J shed 1 base, and the junction held 10 bases outside the gene matches. CDR3 sequence reads: CASNNRDRGFSGANVLTF. The CDR3 DNA reads TGCGCCAGCAATAACCGGGACAGGGGTTTTTCTGGGGCCAACGTCCTGACTTTC.

The chain carries TRBV12-5 and TRBJ2-1; TRBD1 agrees at 9 bases. The CDR3 totals 16 residues. Germline CDR1 LGHNT, CDR2 FRNRAP. The V gene end was trimmed by 0 bases and the J gene end by 6 bases; junction bases not matched to a gene: 6. Here the CDR3 DNA reads TGTGCTAGTGGTTTGGTAGTAGGACAGGGGAGCAATGAGCAGTTCTTC. Its protein product is CASGLVVGQGSNEQFF.

The chain links TRBV12-3 or TRBV12-4 to TRBJ1-4, with a weak D call TRBD1 (5 bases). The CDR3 runs 13 residues. The V end lost 3 bases, the J end lost 5 bases, and 7 bases lay between the germline ends. The CDR3 spells CASSFPGNEKLFF. The DNA of the CDR3 is TGTGCCAGCAGTTTCCCAGGGAATGAAAAACTGTTTTTT.

This clone was observed a single time. V gene TRBV7-2 combines with J gene TRBJ2-5; D is undetermined. Trimming pared 6 bases from V and 4 bases from J, leaving 12 bases between. CDR1 and CDR2 from the germline V gene are SGHTA and FQGNSA. There are 13 residues in the CDR3. The CDR3 region has the DNA TGTGCCAGCAGTGAGAGGCGGCGAGAGACCCAGTACTTC. This codes for CASSERRRETQYF.

The chain links TRBV2 to TRBJ2-5; no clear D gene. The V end was cut by 4 bases, the J end by 2 bases, with 11 bases between. The CDR3 is 14 residues long. The V gene's germline CDR1 is SNHLY and CDR2 FYNNEI. The CDR3 loop reads CASSVGLAQETQYF. CDR3 nucleotides: TGTGCCAGCAGTGTGGGTTTGGCTCAAGAGACCCAGTACTTC.

The chain joins TRBV11-2 to TRBJ2-1; 11 bases agree with TRBD2. CDR1 SGHAT and CDR2 FQNNGV come from the germline V gene. The CDR3 covers 16 residues. V shed 1 base and J 10 bases; nucleotides not matched to a gene: 9. The CDR3 region is CASSLAVAGGPKEQFF. Written as DNA, the CDR3 is TGTGCCAGCAGCTTAGCGGTAGCGGGAGGGCCGAAAGAGCAGTTCTTC.

The CDR3 loop is CASSWGGIASSYNSPLHF. The CDR3 coding sequence is TGTGCCAGCAGTTGGGGGGGTATAGCTAGCTCCTATAATTCACCCCTCCACTTT. The V call is TRBV27, the J call TRBJ1-6, with D possibly TRBD1 on 5 matching bases. From germline, CDR1 is MNHEY and CDR2 SMNVEV (reference sequence). The CDR3 covers 18 residues. V lost 4 bases and J lost 0, with 16 bases in between.